In this sample, the clone carrying this T cell receptor beta chain is medium-sized (0.01 to 0.1%). These data originate in a study of preoperative IRX-2 immunotherapy in early breast cancer. Generated by immunoSEQ multiplex PCR, the TCRdb table keeps only in-frame clones and is missing some. Among 39,000 or so clones listed, 70% to 85% were seen once. Deletions cut 7 bases from V and 5 bases from J, with 17 bases between. CDR1 and CDR2 from the germline V gene are MNHGY and SAAAGT. The CDR3 extends over 14 amino acids. Treatment defined: preoperative locoregional IRX-2 cytokine immunotherapy. Sequencing used tumor tissue, obtained after IRX-2 immunotherapy. The chain joins TRBV6-8 to TRBJ1-1; D unclear. The receptor's source is a human donor with breast cancer. CDR3 nucleotides: TGTGCCAGCACCCTTACCAGGAGATCAACTGAAGCTTTCTTT. Protein: CASTLTRRSTEAFF.